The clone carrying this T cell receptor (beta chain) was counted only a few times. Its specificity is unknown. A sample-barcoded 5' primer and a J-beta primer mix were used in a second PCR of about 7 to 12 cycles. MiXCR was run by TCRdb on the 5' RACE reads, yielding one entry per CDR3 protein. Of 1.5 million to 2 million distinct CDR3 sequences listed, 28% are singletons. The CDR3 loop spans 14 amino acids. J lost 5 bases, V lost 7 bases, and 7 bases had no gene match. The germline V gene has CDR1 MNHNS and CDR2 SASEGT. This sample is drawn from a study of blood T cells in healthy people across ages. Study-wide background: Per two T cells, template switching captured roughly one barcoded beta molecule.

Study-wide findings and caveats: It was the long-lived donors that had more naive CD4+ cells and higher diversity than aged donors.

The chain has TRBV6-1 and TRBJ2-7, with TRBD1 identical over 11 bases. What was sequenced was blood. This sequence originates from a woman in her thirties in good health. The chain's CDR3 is CASISDRGRNEQYF. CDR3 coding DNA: TGTGCCAGCATTTCGGACAGGGGGCGGAACGAGCAGTACTTC.